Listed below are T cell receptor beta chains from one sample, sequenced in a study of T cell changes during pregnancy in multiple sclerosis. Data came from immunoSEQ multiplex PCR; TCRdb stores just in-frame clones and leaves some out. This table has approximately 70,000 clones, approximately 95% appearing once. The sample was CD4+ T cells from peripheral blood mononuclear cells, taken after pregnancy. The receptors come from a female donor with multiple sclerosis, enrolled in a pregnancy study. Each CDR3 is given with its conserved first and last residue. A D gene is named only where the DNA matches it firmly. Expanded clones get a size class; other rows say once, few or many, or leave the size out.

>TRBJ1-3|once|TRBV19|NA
TGTGCCAGTAGTGTACAGGGAAACTCTGGAAACACCATATATTTT
CASSVQGNSGNTIYF
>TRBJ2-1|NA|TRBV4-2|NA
TGTGCCAGCAGCCGCCGGGATGGTTACAATGAGCAGTTCTTC
CASSRRDGYNEQFF
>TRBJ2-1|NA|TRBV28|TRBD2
TGTGCCAGCATGGGACTAGCGGGCATTGGTGAGCAGTTCTTC
CASMGLAGIGEQFF
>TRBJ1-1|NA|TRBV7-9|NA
TGTGCCAGCAGCCGAGCTATAGAATCTCCTGAAGCTTTCTTT
CASSRAIESPEAFF
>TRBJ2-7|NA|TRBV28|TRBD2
TGTGCCAGCAGGCGAACCGGGACTAGCGGGAGGGCCGGTAACGAGCAGTACTTC
CASRRTGTSGRAGNEQYF
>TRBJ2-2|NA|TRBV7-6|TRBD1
TGTGCCAGCAGCTTAGGATTGGGGACAGGGGGCACCGGGGAGCTGTTTTTT
CASSLGLGTGGTGELFF
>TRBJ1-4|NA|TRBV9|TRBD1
TGTGCCAGCAGCCCCCGGGCGACAGGGAATAGTAATGAAAAACTGTTTTTT
CASSPRATGNSNEKLFF
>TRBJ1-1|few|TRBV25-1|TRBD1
TGTGCCAGCAGTTCCCCAGGGGGCAGAGGAACTGAAGCTTTCTTT
CASSSPGGRGTEAFF
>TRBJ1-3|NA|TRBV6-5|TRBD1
TGTGCCAGCAGTACCCGACAGGGGTATGGAAACACCATATATTTT
CASSTRQGYGNTIYF
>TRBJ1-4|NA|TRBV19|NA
TGTGCCAGTGGGCCCATTGAAAAACTGTTTTTT
CASGPIEKLFF
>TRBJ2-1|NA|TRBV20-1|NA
TGCAGTGGCGGGGTCGCAAATGAGCAGTTCTTC
CSGGVANEQFF
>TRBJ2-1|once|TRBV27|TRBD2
TGTGCCAGCAGTTTCCGTTCACTAGCGGGAGGCGGAGTTGCTGAGCAGTTCTTC
CASSFRSLAGGGVAEQFF
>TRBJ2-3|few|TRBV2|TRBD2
TGTGCCAGCAGGACCGGGGGACTAGGGCATACAGATACGCAGTATTTT
CASRTGGLGHTDTQYF
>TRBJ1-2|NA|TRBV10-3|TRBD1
TGTGCCATCAGTGAGCTTTCCGGGACAGGGGTTAGCTACACCTTC
CAISELSGTGVSYTF
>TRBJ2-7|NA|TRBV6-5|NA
TGTGCCAGCAGTTACACAAAGTCAGGAGGCTACGAGCAGTACTTC
CASSYTKSGGYEQYF
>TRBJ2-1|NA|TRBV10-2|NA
TGCGCCAGCAGTCCACACTCGACTACCTCCTACAATGAGCAGTTCTTC
CASSPHSTTSYNEQFF